This T cell receptor (beta chain) was retrieved from a study of PD-1 blockade in mismatch repair-deficient tumors (dated by TCRdb to 2017 to 2019). With respect to the entire study: Between late 2013 and late 2016, around 91 consecutive patients with some 11 mismatch repair-deficient cancer types, all previously treated and progressing, were enrolled in the trial. Tumor-associated T cell clones in the peripheral blood of patients responding to PD-1 blockade were tracked using deep sequencing of TCR CDR3 regions. General study outcomes and caveats: Clones residing in the tumor, which were often undetectable in blood before treatment, expanded quickly after pembrolizumab and then contracted, generally before radiologic responses.

A distance of 8 bases separates the germline ends of V and J, which lose 1 base and 7 bases respectively. Sequences LGHNA (CDR1) and YSLEER (CDR2) are obtained from the germline V gene. Counted from cysteine to phenylalanine, this CDR3 has 13 amino acids. Only CDR3 DNA remains: 39 bases, in frame from the first base. Turning to this clone: Which antigen it targets is not known. Base qualities are not provided; no much larger clone lies one nucleotide away.

Libraries were made using the immunoSEQ multiplex PCR assay. The table comes from immuneACCESS by way of TCRdb, which keeps in-frame sequences with V and J called. Part of the clones is missing from these tables; in studies checked, under half for an unresolved V gene and the rest for unknown reasons. The sample records fewer than 60,000 clones, 77% of which are singletons. The ten largest make up roughly 3% of the sample. This sample's time point label indicates: peripheral blood before pembrolizumab. For each enrolled patient, mismatch repair deficiency was established using either polymerase chain reaction or immunohistochemistry. A few patients who responded to pembrolizumab therapy underwent TCR sequencing. Pembrolizumab PD-1 blockade was prospectively tested in advanced mismatch repair-deficient cancers, regardless of tissue of origin, in the phase II trial. Peripheral blood T cell samples were gathered serially, both before PD-1 blockade started and at multiple time points afterward. The timing of each blood sample was reported as weeks after the first dose of pembrolizumab.

The origin of this receptor is an adult with mismatch repair-deficient cancer. The chain employs TRBV4-3 and TRBJ1-5; no D gene is confidently identified. Specimen: PBMCs, collected before pembrolizumab treatment. The DNA sequence is TGCGCCAGCAGCCAAGGGGAGAGACAGCCCCAGCATTTT. This encodes CASSQGERQPQHF.